The following is a TCR beta chain sequence with its context. This CDR3 is 16 amino acids long. Germline trimming cut 3 bases from V and 7 bases from J; bases unmatched to any gene: 6. Germline CDR1 is MGHRA and CDR2 is YSYEKL. This sample's TCRbeta library carried unique molecular identifier barcodes. One entry per CDR3 protein results from TCRdb running MiXCR on the PCR reads. The table lists more than 150,000 distinct CDR3 sequences, about 15% of them singletons. The data were taken from a study of T-cell reconstitution after alpha-beta-depleted transplantation in children. This clonotype was obtained from a human donor who donated a stem cell graft to a child with acute lymphoblastic leukemia. Material: PBMCs from the stem cell graft donor, obtained from the stem cell graft. This chain links TRBV4-1 with TRBJ2-1, with 13 bases identical to TRBD2. CDR3 in amino acids: CASSQAPGLAGNEQFF. DNA of the CDR3: TGCGCCAGCAGCCAGGCACCGGGACTAGCGGGGAATGAGCAGTTCTTC.